Listed below are T cell receptor beta chains from one sample, sequenced in a study of T-cell memory formation after mild COVID-19. TCRdb fed the 5' RACE reads into MiXCR, producing one record per CDR3 protein. The sample shows about 600,000 distinct CDR3 sequences, less than 25% of them seen only once. The sequenced material came from PBMCs or a T cell subset sorted from them (not recorded which). These receptors were taken from an adult woman who had mild COVID-19 (a few samples of this study predate the infection). Cell type and time point are not known. Each CDR3 is given with its conserved first and last residue. D genes are given only for firm matches. Expanded clones are given a class, and other clones once, few, many or no size at all.

len	d_gene	v_gene	abundance	j_gene	CDR3aa	CDR3nt
15	NA	TRBV6-1	few	TRBJ2-2	CASRRGGSNTGELFF	TGTGCCAGCAGGAGGGGGGGATCGAACACCGGGGAGCTGTTTTTT
16	TRBD2	TRBV12-3/TRBV12-4	once	TRBJ2-1	CASSPRSGRSYNEQFF	TGTGCCAGCAGTCCCCGTAGCGGGAGAAGCTACAATGAGCAGTTCTTC
16	TRBD2	TRBV7-9	many	TRBJ2-7	CASSSGLAGYSYEQYF	TGTGCCAGCAGCTCGGGGCTAGCGGGCTATTCCTACGAGCAGTACTTC
14	NA	TRBV29-1	NA	TRBJ2-7	CSVRTTRGTWEQYF	TGCAGCGTTAGGACTACCCGGGGGACGTGGGAGCAGTACTTC
13	TRBD1	TRBV30	NA	TRBJ1-2	CAWSLRGRYGYTF	TGTGCCTGGAGCCTGAGGGGGCGCTATGGCTACACCTTC
13	NA	TRBV29-1	NA	TRBJ1-1	CSVGPGLNTEAFF	TGCAGCGTAGGCCCAGGTTTGAACACTGAAGCTTTCTTT
15	NA	TRBV12-3/TRBV12-4	many	TRBJ1-6	CASSLDGGLRSPLHF	TGTGCCAGCAGTTTAGACGGGGGGTTGCGATCACCCCTCCACTTT
14	TRBD1	TRBV24-1	NA	TRBJ2-5	CATSDLGQGGTQYF	TGTGCCACCAGTGATTTAGGACAGGGGGGGACCCAGTACTTC
14	TRBD1	TRBV5-5	NA	TRBJ1-2	CASSSPGQAGGYTF	TGTGCCAGCAGCTCACCGGGACAGGCGGGTGGCTACACCTTC
15	NA	TRBV7-2	NA	TRBJ2-2	CASSSSSGSAGELFF	TGTGCCAGCAGCTCGTCGAGCGGGTCGGCCGGGGAGCTGTTTTTT
14	NA	TRBV9	NA	TRBJ2-3	CASSLGGIADTQYF	TGTGCCAGCAGCCTAGGCGGGATCGCAGATACGCAGTATTTT
15	NA	TRBV14	NA	TRBJ2-7	CASSQEAAAKGEQYF	TGTGCCAGCAGCCAAGAAGCGGCAGCCAAGGGGGAGCAGTACTTC
13	NA	TRBV12-3/TRBV12-4	NA	TRBJ2-5	CASSLAEYETQYF	TGTGCCAGCAGTTTGGCGGAATACGAGACCCAGTACTTC
17	TRBD2	TRBV27	few	TRBJ2-1	CASSKTGLAGNYNEQFF	TGTGCCAGCTCTAAGACCGGACTAGCGGGAAACTACAATGAGCAGTTCTTC
14	TRBD2	TRBV9	many	TRBJ2-1	CASSLGLLHNEQFF	TGTGCCAGCAGCTTGGGACTACTGCACAATGAGCAGTTCTTC
16	TRBD1	TRBV7-3	NA	TRBJ1-2	CASSLMGAGGSYGYTF	TGTGCCAGCAGCTTAATGGGAGCAGGGGGCAGCTATGGCTACACCTTC
15	NA	TRBV24-1	NA	TRBJ2-3	CATSESSILADTQYF	TGTGCCACCAGTGAGTCCTCCATACTAGCAGATACGCAGTATTTT
12	NA	TRBV2	few	TRBJ2-5	CASTGDGETQYF	TGTGCCAGCACAGGGGACGGAGAGACCCAGTACTTC
18	TRBD1	TRBV19	NA	TRBJ1-1	CASSPNIGDRVGGTEAFF	TGTGCCAGTAGCCCTAACATAGGGGACAGGGTTGGGGGCACTGAAGCTTTCTTT
19	NA	TRBV21-1	many	TRBJ2-2	CASSSVRPGTALGTGELFF	TGTGCCAGCAGCTCCGTAAGGCCCGGGACAGCCTTGGGGACCGGGGAGCTGTTTTTT
14	NA	TRBV9	few	TRBJ2-7	CASSGGAITYEQYF	TGTGCCAGCAGTGGAGGGGCTATTACCTACGAGCAGTACTTC
18	NA	TRBV9	NA	TRBJ2-2	CASSLGGRLGRSTGELFF	TGTGCCAGCAGCCTGGGGGGCAGACTCGGGAGGAGCACCGGGGAGCTGTTTTTT
18	TRBD1	TRBV6-2/TRBV6-3	NA	TRBJ2-3	CASRTGQVSPGWTDTQYF	TGTGCCAGCAGAACGGGACAGGTCTCACCCGGTTGGACAGATACGCAGTATTTT
16	NA	TRBV4-3	many	TRBJ2-3	CASSLETGLVTDTQYF	TGCGCCAGCAGCCTCGAGACGGGACTTGTCACAGATACGCAGTATTTT
17	TRBD1	TRBV29-1	NA	TRBJ2-4	CSVEVRDSLLAKNIQYF	TGCAGCGTTGAAGTCAGGGACAGTCTCCTAGCCAAAAACATTCAGTACTTC
15	NA	TRBV30	NA	TRBJ2-7	CAWSRPSGVTYEQYF	TGTGCCTGGAGTCGCCCCTCAGGGGTGACCTACGAGCAGTACTTC
16	NA	TRBV7-9	NA	TRBJ2-5	CASSSRLRGTWGTQYF	TGTGCCAGCAGCTCTCGTTTACGGGGGACCTGGGGGACCCAGTACTTC
15	TRBD2	TRBV29-1	few	TRBJ2-7	CSVELISGTTYEQYF	TGCAGCGTTGAATTAATTAGCGGGACCACCTACGAGCAGTACTTC
14	TRBD2	TRBV24-1	NA	TRBJ2-3	CATSIAGDGDTQYF	TGTGCCACCAGCATAGCGGGAGACGGAGATACGCAGTATTTT
13	TRBD1	TRBV6-1	many	TRBJ2-2	CASRQGETGELFF	TGTGCCAGCAGACAGGGGGAAACCGGGGAGCTGTTTTTT
13	NA	TRBV6-6	few	TRBJ2-3	CASREEGKATQYF	TGTGCCAGCAGAGAAGAGGGTAAGGCTACGCAGTATTTT
11	NA	TRBV9	NA	TRBJ1-1	CASSVVTEAFF	TGTGCCAGCAGCGTAGTTACTGAAGCTTTCTTT
15	TRBD2	TRBV12-3/TRBV12-4	NA	TRBJ2-1	CASSYGGGTYNEQFF	TGTGCCAGCAGTTATGGGGGGGGAACCTACAATGAGCAGTTCTTC
15	NA	TRBV11-3	few	TRBJ2-3	CASRPTQGPTDTQYF	TGTGCCAGCAGGCCCACCCAGGGCCCAACAGATACGCAGTATTTT
13	NA	TRBV5-1	few	TRBJ1-4	CASSSSGNEKLFF	TGCGCCAGCAGCTCATCGGGTAATGAAAAACTGTTTTTT
14	TRBD1	TRBV5-1	NA	TRBJ1-1	CASSSFTGGTEAFF	TGCGCCAGCAGCTCATTTACAGGGGGCACTGAAGCTTTCTTT
14	NA	TRBV28	many	TRBJ2-5	CASSFGSGEETQYF	TGTGCCAGCAGTTTTGGGTCGGGAGAAGAGACCCAGTACTTC
15	TRBD1	TRBV5-5	NA	TRBJ1-6	CASSPRDRGNSPLHF	TGTGCCAGCAGCCCCCGGGACAGGGGAAATTCACCCCTCCACTTT
16	TRBD2	TRBV27	few	TRBJ2-7	CASSTPLLAGQREQYF	TGTGCCAGCAGTACCCCCCTACTAGCGGGCCAAAGAGAGCAGTACTTC
18	TRBD1	TRBV3-1	many	TRBJ2-6	CASSPFGRGRTGANVLTF	TGTGCCAGCAGCCCCTTTGGCAGGGGGCGGACTGGGGCCAACGTCCTGACTTTC
13	TRBD1	TRBV27	NA	TRBJ1-4	CASRGQGAPSLFF	TGTGCCAGCAGGGGACAGGGCGCCCCTAGTCTGTTTTTT
15	NA	TRBV4-1	NA	TRBJ1-1	CASSQEGGMNTEAFF	TGCGCCAGCAGCCAAGAGGGGGGGATGAACACTGAAGCTTTCTTT
13	NA	TRBV7-6	few	TRBJ2-3	CASSQGTVTTQYF	TGTGCCAGCAGCCAAGGGACGGTTACTACGCAGTATTTT
14	NA	TRBV9	NA	TRBJ1-2	CASSVGRAPDGYTF	TGTGCCAGCAGCGTAGGGAGAGCCCCGGATGGCTACACCTTC
13	TRBD1	TRBV18	many	TRBJ1-2	CASSPGQVYGYTF	TGTGCCAGCAGCCCGGGACAGGTCTATGGCTACACCTTC
15	TRBD1	TRBV6-6	few	TRBJ2-1	CASSSRTGMYNEQFF	TGTGCCAGCAGTTCAAGGACAGGGATGTACAATGAGCAGTTCTTC
15	NA	TRBV5-1	few	TRBJ1-5	CASSFNGESNQPQHF	TGCGCCAGCAGCTTTAATGGGGAAAGCAATCAGCCCCAGCATTTT
17	TRBD1	TRBV10-3	few	TRBJ1-2	CAISESGRGRANYGYTF	TGTGCCATCAGTGAGTCGGGCAGGGGGAGAGCTAACTATGGCTACACCTTC
16	TRBD2	TRBV6-4	NA	TRBJ2-1	CASSGTGLAGNNEQFF	TGTGCCAGCAGTGGGACCGGACTAGCGGGGAACAATGAGCAGTTCTTC
14	TRBD1	TRBV20-1	many	TRBJ1-2	CSARVRGQGDGYTF	TGCAGTGCTAGAGTTCGGGGACAGGGCGATGGCTACACCTTC
15	NA	TRBV7-9	NA	TRBJ2-4	CASSFNGYRENIQYF	TGTGCCAGCAGCTTCAACGGATATCGGGAAAACATTCAGTACTTC
16	TRBD1	TRBV2	NA	TRBJ2-2	CASSGTGGWNTGELFF	TGTGCCAGCAGTGGGACAGGGGGATGGAACACCGGGGAGCTGTTTTTT
17	NA	TRBV7-9	NA	TRBJ2-3	CASSLERPSTATDTQYF	TGTGCCAGCAGCTTAGAAAGGCCTTCCACCGCCACAGATACGCAGTATTTT
14	NA	TRBV4-2	few	TRBJ2-2	CASSPRTASGELFF	TGTGCCAGCAGCCCGCGGACAGCTTCCGGGGAGCTGTTTTTT
16	TRBD2	TRBV6-2/TRBV6-3	NA	TRBJ2-2	CASRRTSGGGTGELFF	TGTGCCAGCAGAAGAACTAGCGGGGGTGGCACCGGGGAGCTGTTTTTT
13	NA	TRBV7-8	NA	TRBJ2-7	CASSLGGVVTQYF	TGTGCCAGCAGCTTAGGGGGGGTTGTCACGCAGTACTTC
18	NA	TRBV7-9	NA	TRBJ2-1	CASSSPPGIRGSYNEQFF	TGTGCCAGCAGCTCCCCTCCAGGGATCCGGGGCTCCTACAATGAGCAGTTCTTC